This TCR beta chain was obtained from a study of T cell responses to AZD1222 COVID-19 vaccine. Study-level results: A mostly white British donor set with more females was recruited, and clonal diversity was possibly underestimated. Baseline seropositivity characterized only six AZD1222 recipients.

TCRdb keeps only in-frame clones here, not all; method: immunoSEQ multiplex PCR. The sample consists of 95,000 to 150,000 clones, 86% of them appearing once. Concerning this clone itself: What it binds is not known.

Trimming took off 4 bases at V and 0 bases at J, with 12 bases between the two ends. The CDR3 covers 16 residues. Germline-derived CDR1 and CDR2 are LNHDA and SQIVND (reference sequence). This specimen consisted of peripheral blood, obtained 28 days after the second AZD1222 dose. The chain employs TRBV19 and TRBJ1-4, with D unresolved. This receptor was identified in an adult who received the AZD1222 COVID-19 vaccine. Here the CDR3 reads CASSTAGRTTNEKLFF. The CDR3 region has the DNA TGTGCCAGTAGTACGGCGGGTCGGACAACTAATGAAAAACTGTTTTTT.